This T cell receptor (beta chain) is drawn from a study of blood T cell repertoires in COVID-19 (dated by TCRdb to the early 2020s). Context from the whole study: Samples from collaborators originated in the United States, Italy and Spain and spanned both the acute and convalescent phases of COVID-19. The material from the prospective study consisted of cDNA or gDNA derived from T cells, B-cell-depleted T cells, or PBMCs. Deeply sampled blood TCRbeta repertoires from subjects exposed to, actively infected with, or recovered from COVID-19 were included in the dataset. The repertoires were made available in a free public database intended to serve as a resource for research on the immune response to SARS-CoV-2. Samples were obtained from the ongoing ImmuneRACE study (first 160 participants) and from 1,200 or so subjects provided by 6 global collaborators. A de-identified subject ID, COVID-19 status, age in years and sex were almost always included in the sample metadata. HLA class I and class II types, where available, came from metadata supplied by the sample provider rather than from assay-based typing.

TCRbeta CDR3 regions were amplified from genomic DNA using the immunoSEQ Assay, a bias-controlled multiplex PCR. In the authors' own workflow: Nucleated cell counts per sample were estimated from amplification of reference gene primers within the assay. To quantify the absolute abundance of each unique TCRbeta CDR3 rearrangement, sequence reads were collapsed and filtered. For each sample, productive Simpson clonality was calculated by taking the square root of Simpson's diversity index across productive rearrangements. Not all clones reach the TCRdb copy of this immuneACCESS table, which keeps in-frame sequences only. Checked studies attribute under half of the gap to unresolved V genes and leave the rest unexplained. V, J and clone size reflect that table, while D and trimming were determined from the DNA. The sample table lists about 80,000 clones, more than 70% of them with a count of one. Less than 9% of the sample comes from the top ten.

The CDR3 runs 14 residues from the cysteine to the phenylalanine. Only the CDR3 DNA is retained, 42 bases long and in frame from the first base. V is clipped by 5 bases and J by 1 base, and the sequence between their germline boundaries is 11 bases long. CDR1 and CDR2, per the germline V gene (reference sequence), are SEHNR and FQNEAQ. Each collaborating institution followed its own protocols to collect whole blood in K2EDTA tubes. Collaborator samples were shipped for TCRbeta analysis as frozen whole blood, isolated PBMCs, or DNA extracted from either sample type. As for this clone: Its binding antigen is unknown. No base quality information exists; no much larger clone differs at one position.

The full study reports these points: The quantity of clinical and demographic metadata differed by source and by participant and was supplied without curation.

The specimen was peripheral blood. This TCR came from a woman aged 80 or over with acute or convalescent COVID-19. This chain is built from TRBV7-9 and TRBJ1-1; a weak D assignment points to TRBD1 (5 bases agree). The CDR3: CASSRNQGNTEAFF. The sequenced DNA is TGTGCCAGCAGCCGTAACCAGGGGAACACTGAAGCTTTCTTT.